This T cell receptor beta chain emerged from a study of shared clonotypes between healthy human individuals. Some clones are missing from TCRdb's copy, which holds only in-frame ones; the method was immunoSEQ multiplex PCR. Here the sample spans roughly 2.6 million clones, 85% to 95% being singletons. With V trimmed by 0 bases and J by 6 bases, 5 bases remained unmatched. Per the germline V gene, CDR1 is SGHDT and CDR2 is YYEEEE. The CDR3 spans 14 residues. The sample consisted of naive CD4+ T cells sorted from blood. As to subset: CD45RA+ positively selected. J is TRBJ2-7 and V is TRBV5-6; 8 nucleotides agree with TRBD1. This receptor was obtained from a man younger than 35 in good health. DNA for the CDR3: TGTGCCAGCAGCTTGGCGGACAGGGTGACCGAGCAGTACTTC. Protein: CASSLADRVTEQYF.